This TCR beta chain was documented in a study of blood T cell repertoires in COVID-19. In the study overall: The origin of the acute and convalescent COVID-19 samples was the United States, Italy and Spain. Sample material is recorded as cDNA or gDNA derived from T cells, B-cell-depleted T cells, or PBMCs.

Original data processing: Cell counts per sample came from amplifying reference gene primers. Libraries were prepared by immunoSEQ multiplex PCR; TCRdb keeps only in-frame clonotypes and omits some of them. Clone size and the V and J calls come from that table; the DNA yielded D and trimming. The sample shows 150,000 or so clones, around 80% of them seen only once. CDR1 and CDR2 from the germline V gene are LNHDA and SQIVND (reference sequence). This CDR3 is built from 14 residues. The ends were cut back, 6 bases at V and 1 base at J, with 9 bases in the middle. The TCR originated in a human donor in a cohort sampled during active COVID-19. The chain combines TRBV19 with TRBJ2-2; no reliable D call. The sequencing input was peripheral blood. CDR3: CASRFGLNTGELFF. The CDR3 DNA reads TGTGCCAGTAGGTTCGGGTTGAACACCGGGGAGCTGTTTTTT.